This T cell receptor (beta chain) came from a study of beta chain features in type 1 diabetes. On the study more broadly: Across every sample, 107,917,701 sorted cells were examined in total.

As for this clone: No antigen is known for it.

Reverse transcribing all isolated RNA meant expressed TCRB transcripts were sequenced. Clones were read by immunoSEQ multiplex PCR, and TCRdb kept only the in-frame ones, dropping some. The table shows hundreds of thousands of clones, with 13% occurring only once. Overall study findings and caveats: Within patients, naive, central memory and Treg TCRB repertoires seemed more similar than within healthy donors. There was a moderate but significant shortening of TCRB CDR3s in all four CD4+ subsets of Type 1 diabetes patients.

The source is a man aged 18 to 30 with type 1 diabetes. The sample taken for sequencing was naive CD4+ T cells from blood.

Here the CDR3 reads CASSVQGAGAYNEQFF. Here the CDR3 DNA reads TGTGCCAGCAGTGTTCAGGGGGCAGGGGCCTACAATGAGCAGTTCTTC. The gene calls are TRBV6-4 and TRBJ2-1; TRBD1 matches 8 bases. This CDR3 has 16 residues. The trim removed 4 bases at V and 2 bases at J, leaving 7 bases unmatched. Germline V gene sequence: CDR1 MRHNA, CDR2 SNTAGT.